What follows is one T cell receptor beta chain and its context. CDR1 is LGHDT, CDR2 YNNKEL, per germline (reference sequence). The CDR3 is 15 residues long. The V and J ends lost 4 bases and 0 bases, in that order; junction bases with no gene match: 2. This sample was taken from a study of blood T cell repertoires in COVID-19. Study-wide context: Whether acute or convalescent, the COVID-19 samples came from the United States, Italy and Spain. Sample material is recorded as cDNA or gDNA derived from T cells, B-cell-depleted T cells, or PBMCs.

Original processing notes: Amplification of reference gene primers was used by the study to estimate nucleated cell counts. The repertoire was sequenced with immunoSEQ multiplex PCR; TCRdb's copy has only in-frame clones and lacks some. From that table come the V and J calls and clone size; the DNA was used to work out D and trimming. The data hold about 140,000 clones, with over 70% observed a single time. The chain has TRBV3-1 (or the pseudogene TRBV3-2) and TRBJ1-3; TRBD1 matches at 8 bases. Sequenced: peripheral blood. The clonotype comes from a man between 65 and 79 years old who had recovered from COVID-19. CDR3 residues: CASSPTGGSGNTIYF. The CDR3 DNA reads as TGTGCCAGCAGCCCAACAGGGGGCTCTGGAAACACCATATATTTT.